The source of this TCR beta chain is a study of T cells after yellow fever vaccination. Looking at the study overall: Preparation used SMART-Seq v4 Ultra Low Input for the low-cell-number fractions. Whole-study findings and limits: On re-exposure, the response was weaker but peaked faster, at day 5 versus 15.

This clonotype was seen at least ten times. The antigen is not known. From germline, CDR1 is SGHTA and CDR2 FQGNSA. This CDR3 has 15 amino acids. The V and J ends lost 5 bases and 0 bases respectively, with 10 bases between them. TCRdb re-derived calls from the 5' RACE reads in MiXCR, one entry per CDR3 protein. The table shows around 300,000 distinct CDR3 sequences, with approximately 4% occurring only once. The J gene is TRBJ2-2, the V gene TRBV7-2; D may be TRBD1 or TRBD2 (5 bases each). The origin of this receptor is a man younger than 30 who received the YFV17D yellow fever vaccine. Sequenced here: PBMCs, sampled 5 days after the yellow fever booster vaccination. In nucleotides, the CDR3 is TGTGCCAGCAGCAGGGACCCCACGAACACCGGGGAGCTGTTTTTT. Its translation: CASSRDPTNTGELFF.